A single sample gave rise to the 28 T cell receptor beta chains below, sequenced in a study of blood T cells in healthy people across ages. A J-beta primer mix and a sample-barcoded 5' primer were used in a second PCR of about 7 to 12 cycles. TCRdb processed the 5' RACE reads anew with MiXCR; each CDR3 protein has one entry. The data contain roughly 1.5 million distinct CDR3 sequences, approximately 42% of them singletons. Sequencing input: blood. All receptors come from a woman between 18 and 29 years old in good health.

This clonotype was seen many times. The gene calls are TRBV7-9 and TRBJ1-5; D might be TRBD1 (5 bases). The CDR3 covers 14 residues. V was trimmed by 3 bases and J by 0 bases, leaving 6 bases between them. Germline V gene data show CDR1 as SEHNR and CDR2 as FQNEAQ (reference sequence). CDR3 sequence (DNA): TGTGCCAGCAGCTTGACAGATAGCAATCAGCCCCAGCATTTT. This sequence encodes CASSLTDSNQPQHF.

This clonotype has just a few counts. V gene TRBV29-1 combines with J gene TRBJ1-3; possibly TRBD1 for D (6 bases). The CDR3 runs to 13 residues. The germline V gene encodes CDR1 SQVTM and CDR2 ANQGSEA. Trimming left V 7 bases short and J 0 bases short, with 10 bases between. Written as DNA, the CDR3 is TGCAGCGCGGGACAAAGCTCTGGAAACACCATATATTTT. It specifies CSAGQSSGNTIYF.

This clonotype was recorded once. V and J are TRBV12-3 or TRBV12-4 and TRBJ2-1; perhaps TRBD2 as D (7 bases). The CDR3 loop spans 14 amino acids. V shed 3 bases and J shed 8 bases, with 14 bases lying between them. This CDR3 reads CASSFASGGDEQFF. CDR3 DNA: TGTGCCAGCAGTTTTGCCTCGGGGGGCGATGAGCAGTTCTTC.

In its sample, this clonotype was seen many times. The chain carries TRBV12-3 or TRBV12-4 and TRBJ1-6; possible D gene TRBD1, 6 bases. The CDR3 is made up of 18 amino acids. V was clipped by 5 bases and J by 6 bases, with 23 bases between them. The DNA for the CDR3 is TGTGCCAGCAGTCCAAGGGGGGGCCCAAGATCGGGTAATTCACCCCTCCACTTT. Translated: CASSPRGGPRSGNSPLHF.

The V gene is TRBV7-6, the J gene TRBJ2-5; TRBD2 might be the D (5 bases). The length of the CDR3 is 15 residues. V lost 5 bases to trimming and J lost 4 bases, with 17 bases between them. Germline V CDR1 and CDR2: SGHVS, FNYEAQ. The CDR3 DNA reads TGTGCCAGCAGCCCGAGACTAACAACGTCAGAGACCCAGTACTTC. Protein sequence: CASSPRLTTSETQYF.

This chain connects TRBV6-2 or TRBV6-3 to TRBJ2-4; 14 bases match TRBD2. The DNA matches TRBJ2-5 better at its end, which makes the J call doubtful. The CDR3 length is 17 residues. The germline CDR1 and CDR2 sequences are MNHEY and SVGEGT. CDR3 region: CASVGLAGAPRGETQYF. For the CDR3, the DNA is TGTGCCAGCGTGGGACTAGCGGGAGCCCCTAGGGGAGAGACCCAGTACTTC.

The chain employs TRBV7-9 and TRBJ2-7; D gene unclear. Germline CDR1 and CDR2: SEHNR and FQNEAQ (reference sequence). The CDR3 contains 12 residues. V lost 6 bases to trimming and J lost 6 bases, with 12 bases between them. The CDR3 nucleotides read TGTGCCAGCAGGGGCGTGTCCAGCGAGCAGTACTTC. This encodes CASRGVSSEQYF.

CDR3 region: CAVSGANVLTF. The CDR3 nucleotides are TGTGCAGTTTCCGGGGCCAACGTCCTGACTTTC. V gene TRBV30 combines with J gene TRBJ2-6; D call uncertain. The CDR3 has 11 amino acids. The germline CDR1 and CDR2 sequences are GTSNPN and SVGIG (reference sequence).

The chain combines TRBV3-1 with TRBJ2-1; TRBD1 matches at 8 bases. V gave up 1 base and J gave up 8 bases; unmatched junction bases: 7. Germline loops: CDR1 LGHDT, CDR2 YNNKEL (reference sequence). The CDR3 is 15 residues long. CDR3 nucleotides: TGTGCCAGCAGCCAAGTCATCCTACAGGGGGATGAGCAGTTCTTC. It encodes CASSQVILQGDEQFF.

The gene calls are TRBV28 and TRBJ2-1, with 8 bases fitting TRBD2. The CDR3 runs 15 residues. The germline gives CDR1 MDHEN, CDR2 SYDVKM. Trimming at V came to 1 base and at J to 7 bases, leaving 6 bases not matched to a gene. The CDR3 coding sequence is TGTGCCAGCAGTTTATTACTAGCGGCTACTAATGAGCAGTTCTTC. This codes for CASSLLLAATNEQFF.

This clonotype was picked up a small number of times. V gene TRBV27 combines with J gene TRBJ1-5; a possible D gene is TRBD1 (6 bases). Looked up from germline, CDR1 is MNHEY and CDR2 is SMNVEV (reference sequence). This CDR3 contains 14 residues. Trimming cost V 3 bases and J 6 bases, with 12 bases left between them. The CDR3 coding sequence is TGTGCCAGCAGTTTTGGGACAATAGGTCAGCCCCAGCATTTT. Protein product: CASSFGTIGQPQHF.

The rearrangement uses TRBV24-1 and TRBJ1-5; possibly TRBD1 for D (5 bases). The V and J ends lost 4 bases and 2 bases respectively, with 11 bases between them. The CDR3 contains 15 residues. The germline CDR1 and CDR2 sequences are KGHDR and SFDVKD. In DNA form, the CDR3 reads TGTGCCACCAGTGACCAAGACAGTTGCAATCAGCCCCAGCATTTT. Translating gives CATSDQDSCNQPQHF.

The rearrangement uses TRBV4-3 and TRBJ2-7, with D tentatively TRBD1 or TRBD2 (5 bases each). Germline assignment: CDR1 LGHNA and CDR2 YSLEER. The length of the CDR3 is 14 residues. V lost 0 bases to trimming and J lost 5 bases, with 11 bases between them. CDR3 protein: CASSQDPWGNEQYF. The DNA of the CDR3 is TGCGCCAGCAGCCAAGATCCGTGGGGGAACGAGCAGTACTTC.

This clonotype was recorded many times. The V gene is TRBV6-5, the J gene TRBJ2-7, with 14 bases identical to TRBD2. The germline V gene has CDR1 MNHEY and CDR2 SVGAGI. The CDR3 has 16 amino acids. The J segment lost 5 bases and the V segment lost 5 bases, leaving 8 bases of the junction unmatched. The CDR3 loop reads CASSKGTSGSSHEQYF. CDR3 nucleotide sequence: TGTGCCAGCAGTAAGGGGACTAGCGGGAGTTCCCACGAGCAGTACTTC.

This clonotype was recorded only once. This rearrangement joins TRBV12-3 or TRBV12-4 to TRBJ2-5; 9 bases are a match to TRBD2. V trimming: 3 bases; J trimming: 1 base; junction bases outside the gene matches: 3. The CDR3 contains 15 residues. The CDR3 protein is CASSLGRGGQETQYF. Here the CDR3 DNA reads TGTGCCAGCAGTTTGGGGCGGGGGGGCCAAGAGACCCAGTACTTC.

On this clonotype itself: A junction boundary mismatches the germline segment, possibly from a read error. The chain is built from TRBV7-9 and TRBJ2-1; D gene uncertain. CDR1 is SEHNR and CDR2 is FQNEAQ in the germline V gene (reference sequence). This CDR3 has 14 residues. The chain's CDR3 is CTSSLDTQVGEQFF. CDR3 coding DNA: TGTACCAGCAGCTTAGATACCCAAGTAGGTGAGCAGTTCTTC. The full variable domain, completed using reference TRBV7-9 and TRBJ2-1, is DTGVSQNPRHKITKRGQNVTFRCDPISEHNRLYWYRQTLGQGPEFLTYFQNEAQLEKSRLLSDRFSAERPKGSFSTLEIQRTEQGDSAMYLCTSSLDTQVGEQFFGPGTRLTVL.

The chain carries TRBV6-2 or TRBV6-3 and TRBJ2-7; the D is unclear. The CDR3 is made up of 14 amino acids. In germline, CDR1 is MNHEY, CDR2 SVGEGT. With 2 bases removed from V and 5 bases from J, the gap between germline ends came to 13 bases. CDR3 region: CASSYEQIFHEQYF. CDR3 in DNA: TGTGCCAGCAGTTACGAACAGATCTTCCACGAGCAGTACTTC.

This clonotype was counted a single time. Sequence at one end of the junction differs from germline and may be a read error. The chain links TRBV7-2 to TRBJ1-2; D uncertain. Germline CDR1 and CDR2: SGHTA and FQGNSA. The CDR3 contains 13 residues. The CDR3 sequence: CASSVEGDYDYTF. CDR3 in DNA: TGTGCCAGCAGCGTAGAGGGTGACTATGACTACACCTTC. Full variable domain (outside the CDR3, taken from reference TRBV7-2 and TRBJ1-2): GAGVSQSPSNKVTEKGKDVELRCDPISGHTALYWYRQSLGQGLEFLIYFQGNSAPDKSGLPSDRFSAERTGGSVSTLTIQRTQQEDSAVYLCASSVEGDYDYTFGSGTRLTVV.

Turning to this clonotype: A much bigger clone sits one base away, suggesting this may be a read error. The rearrangement joins TRBV12-3 or TRBV12-4 to TRBJ2-3; no clear D gene. The CDR3 length is 14 residues. CDR3 residues: CAGSTPTVTDTQYF. CDR3 nucleotides: TGTGCCGGCAGCACCCCGACGGTCACAGATACGCAGTATTTT.

The chain recombines TRBV4-1 with TRBJ2-3, with 9 bases that match TRBD2. V shed 1 base, J shed 2 bases, and the junction held 13 bases outside the gene matches. Germline V lookup: CDR1 MGHRA, CDR2 YSYEKL. This CDR3 region has 19 residues. The CDR3, as DNA: TGCGCCAGCAGCCAAGTAGTAGCGGGGGTTTTTGCCAACACAGATACGCAGTATTTT. Amino acid sequence: CASSQVVAGVFANTDTQYF.

This clonotype showed up just a few times. The chain links TRBV12-5 to TRBJ1-1, with TRBD1 as a possible D gene (6 bases). This CDR3 has 16 residues. Trimming shortened V by 8 bases and J by 1 base, and 20 bases separated the two germline ends. From germline, CDR1 is LGHNT and CDR2 FRNRAP. CDR3 region: CASLTWGGGKNTEAFF. CDR3 nucleotide sequence: TGTGCTAGTCTTACTTGGGGAGGGGGGAAGAACACTGAAGCTTTCTTT.

In this sample, this clonotype turned up once. The chain has TRBV9 and TRBJ2-3; 8 bases fit TRBD2. V lost 1 base to trimming and J lost 2 bases; unmatched junction nucleotides: 3. The CDR3 sequence is 15 residues long. The V gene's germline CDR1 is SGDLS and CDR2 YYNGEE. The CDR3 coding sequence is TGTGCCAGCAGCGTAATGGGACTAGACACAGATACGCAGTATTTT. It encodes CASSVMGLDTDTQYF. The whole variable domain, remainder taken from reference TRBV9 and TRBJ2-3, is DSGVTQTPKHLITATGQRVTLRCSPRSGDLSVYWYQQSLDQGLQFLIQYYNGEERAKGNILERFSAQQFPDLHSELNLSSLELGDSALYFCASSVMGLDTDTQYFGPGTRLTVL.

This clonotype has ten or more counts. The rearrangement links TRBV7-9 to TRBJ1-1; D remains ambiguous. Trimming stripped 6 bases from V and 0 bases from J, with 8 bases between. The CDR3 totals 13 residues. The V gene's germline CDR1 is SEHNR and CDR2 FQNEAQ (reference sequence). CDR3 protein: CASSLQLNTEAFF. The DNA of the CDR3 is TGTGCCAGCAGTTTACAATTGAACACTGAAGCTTTCTTT.

This clonotype appeared many times. V usage is TRBV27 and J usage is TRBJ1-2; D unresolved. Trimming left V 5 bases short and J 5 bases short, with 21 bases between. The germline CDR1 and CDR2 sequences are MNHEY and SMNVEV (reference sequence). The CDR3 runs to 16 residues. As DNA, the CDR3 is TGTGCCAGCAGTCGACTATCCCCTAACTTGTGGTATGGCTACACCTTC. Residues: CASSRLSPNLWYGYTF.

This clonotype was seen more than once but under ten times. The chain carries TRBV6-6 and TRBJ2-3; no reliable D call. The V end lost 0 bases, the J end lost 0 bases, and 7 bases lay between the germline ends. Germline loops: CDR1 MNHNY, CDR2 SVGAGI (reference sequence). This CDR3 comprises 15 residues. The CDR3 sequence is CASSYSSQSTDTQYF. CDR3 bases: TGTGCCAGCAGTTACTCGAGCCAGAGCACAGATACGCAGTATTTT.

V is TRBV7-2 and J is TRBJ1-6, with no clear D. The germline V gene encodes CDR1 SGHTA and CDR2 FQGNSA. V lost 1 base to trimming and J lost 5 bases, with 9 bases between them. The CDR3 is 15 residues long. CDR3 DNA sequence: TGTGCCAGCAGCTTAGTTGTGACTGATAATTCACCCCTCCACTTT. Translating it yields CASSLVVTDNSPLHF.

This clonotype turned up a few times. The chain couples TRBV4-1 to TRBJ2-7; maybe TRBD1 (6 bases). The V end was cut by 1 base, the J end by 6 bases, with 10 bases between. This CDR3 region has 13 residues. Per germline, CDR1 MGHRA and CDR2 YSYEKL. The CDR3 loop reads CASSQVPRGEQYF. The CDR3 coding sequence is TGCGCCAGCAGCCAAGTCCCCAGGGGCGAGCAGTACTTC.

This clonotype was detected only a few times. V and J are TRBV4-1 and TRBJ2-1, with D perhaps matching TRBD2 (7 bases). This CDR3 has 15 residues. The ends were cut back, 0 bases at V and 4 bases at J, with 10 bases in the middle. CDR1 and CDR2 (germline): MGHRA, YSYEKL. CDR3 sequence: CASSQDKGGYNEQFF. The CDR3 DNA sequence: TGCGCCAGCAGCCAAGATAAGGGGGGGTACAATGAGCAGTTCTTC.